A single sample is the source of the 29 T cell receptor beta chains below, sequenced in a study of PD-1 blockade in classical Hodgkin lymphoma. Time point described: cycle 4 day 1 (C4D1), after around six weeks of nivolumab. Brentuximab vedotin exposure varied among the patients, all of whom had relapsed after autologous stem cell transplantation. Libraries were prepared by immunoSEQ multiplex PCR; TCRdb keeps only in-frame clonotypes and omits some of them. The sample lists 100,000 or so clones, approximately 89% occurring once. The sequencing here drew on peripheral blood mononuclear cells (PBMCs), taken before the fourth cycle of nivolumab. The origin of the receptors is a human donor with classical Hodgkin lymphoma.

The chain carries TRBV4-3 and TRBJ1-5, with unresolved D. The CDR3 runs 12 residues. The V gene lost 6 bases and the J gene lost 5 bases, with 8 bases spanning the gap. From germline, CDR1 is LGHNA and CDR2 YSLEER. CDR3 nucleotides: TGCGCCAGCAGTATTGGGGATCAGCCCCAGCATTTT. Translating it yields CASSIGDQPQHF.

The chain couples TRBV10-3 to TRBJ1-5; TRBD1 might be the D (6 bases). Germline-derived CDR1 and CDR2 are ENHRY and SYGVKD. Trimming removed 0 bases from V and 5 bases from J, with 8 bases in between. This CDR3 region has 14 residues. The DNA for the CDR3 is TGTGCCATCAGTGAGTCAGGGGGTTATCAGCCCCAGCATTTT. Protein product: CAISESGGYQPQHF.

This chain joins TRBV7-9 and TRBJ1-5, with D unclear. The germline V and J ends were trimmed by 1 base and 6 bases, with 10 bases remaining between them. Germline V gene sequence: CDR1 SEHNR, CDR2 FQNEAQ (reference sequence). The CDR3 is 14 amino acids. In DNA, the CDR3 is TGTGCCAGCAGCTTAGTGGGGAACGGTCAGCCCCAGCATTTT. Protein: CASSLVGNGQPQHF. The entire variable domain, with the rest obtained from reference TRBV7-9 and TRBJ1-5, is as follows: DTGVSQNPRHKITKRGQNVTFRCDPISEHNRLYWYRQTLGQGPEFLTYFQNEAQLEKSRLLSDRFSAERPKGSFSTLEIQRTEQGDSAMYLCASSLVGNGQPQHFGDGTRLSIL.

This chain links TRBV18 with TRBJ2-3; D not resolved. The CDR3 covers 13 residues. In germline, CDR1 is KGHSH, CDR2 LQKENI. The V gene lost 6 bases and the J gene lost 0 bases, with 7 bases spanning the gap. As DNA, the CDR3 is TGTGCCAGCTCGCACTCTAGCACAGATACGCAGTATTTT. Its translation: CASSHSSTDTQYF.

V and J are TRBV29-1 and TRBJ2-1; tentatively, D is TRBD1 (5 bases). The CDR3 sequence is 12 residues long. Germline V gives CDR1 SQVTM, CDR2 ANQGSEA. V was trimmed by 5 bases and J by 11 bases, leaving 16 bases between them. The CDR3 DNA follows: TGCAGCGTTTTTGTGTCCAACAGGAAGCAGTTCTTC. Translated: CSVFVSNRKQFF.

The chain is built from TRBV7-7 and TRBJ2-3; the D is unclear. V was trimmed by 5 bases and J by 2 bases, leaving 14 bases between them. The CDR3 has 15 amino acids. Germline-derived CDR1 and CDR2 are SSHAT and FNYEAQ (reference sequence). Here the CDR3 DNA reads TGTGCCAGCAGCCCCCGTTTTCTAGACACAGATACGCAGTATTTT. It encodes CASSPRFLDTDTQYF.

The gene calls are TRBV11-2 and TRBJ2-6; maybe TRBD1 (6 bases). Germline CDR1 SGHAT, CDR2 FQNNGV. This CDR3 contains 17 residues. V was cut by 6 bases and J by 0 bases, with 15 bases left in between. The CDR3 sequence: CASRTTGPNSGANVLTF. CDR3 sequence (DNA): TGTGCCAGCAGAACTACAGGGCCCAACTCTGGGGCCAACGTCCTGACTTTC.

The chain employs TRBV7-2 and TRBJ2-2, with 10 bases aligning to TRBD2. CDR3 length equals 16 residues. V was clipped by 2 bases and J by 5 bases; unmatched bases: 5. Per germline, CDR1 SGHTA and CDR2 FQGNSA. The CDR3 DNA sequence: TGTGCCAGCAGCTTATCGGCTAGCGGGAGAACCGGGGAGCTGTTTTTT. This codes for CASSLSASGRTGELFF.

This clone was counted once. This chain joins TRBV4-1 and TRBJ2-1, with 7 bases lining up with TRBD2. Losses at the gene ends were 1 base for V and 3 bases for J; bases not matched to a gene: 12. Germline V gene data show CDR1 as MGHRA and CDR2 as YSYEKL. The CDR3 has 18 amino acids. The CDR3 bases are TGCGCCAGCAGCCAAGGGGGCCCCGGGACTACACTCTACAATGAGCAGTTCTTC. Translation: CASSQGGPGTTLYNEQFF.

V usage is TRBV6-6 and J usage is TRBJ2-3, with D tentatively TRBD2 (5 bases). Trimming left V 2 bases short and J 1 base short, with 13 bases between. Germline V gives CDR1 MNHNY, CDR2 SVGAGI (reference sequence). CDR3 length: 16 amino acids. For the CDR3, the DNA is TGTGCCAGCAGTTACCCAGCGGAGGTGGGCACAGATACGCAGTATTTT. It translates to CASSYPAEVGTDTQYF.

This chain links TRBV28 with TRBJ2-5, with D maybe TRBD1 (5 bases). Germline V gives CDR1 MDHEN, CDR2 SYDVKM. The CDR3 spans 15 residues. V lost 4 bases to trimming and J lost 5 bases, with 17 bases between them. The CDR3 DNA follows: TGTGCCAGCAGTTCCGGTTGGGGTTCAGGGGAGACCCAGTACTTC. Amino acids: CASSSGWGSGETQYF.

This chain connects TRBV6-5 to TRBJ1-1; 7 positions agree with TRBD1. Germline CDR1 and CDR2: MNHEY and SVGAGI. V dropped 4 bases and J dropped 1; count of bases not matched to a gene: 9. There are 16 residues in the CDR3. The CDR3 DNA follows: TGTGCCAGCAGTTTAACAGGGGACCCACAGAACACTGAAGCTTTCTTT. This gives the protein CASSLTGDPQNTEAFF.

This clone was seen only once. The chain employs TRBV15 and TRBJ1-5; TRBD1 agrees at 7 bases. With 1 base clipped from V and 2 bases from J, the junction kept 8 bases outside the gene matches. Germline V gene sequence: CDR1 LNHNV, CDR2 YYDKDF (reference sequence). There are 17 residues in the CDR3. In DNA, the CDR3 is TGTGCCACCAGCAGAGTACTCCCCGGGACAGGCAATCAGCCCCAGCATTTT. Translation: CATSRVLPGTGNQPQHF.

The rearrangement joins TRBV19 to TRBJ1-2, with TRBD1 as a possible D gene (5 bases). CDR1 LNHDA and CDR2 SQIVND come from the germline V gene (reference sequence). The V and J ends lost 8 bases and 3 bases respectively, with 19 bases between them. The length of the CDR3 is 15 residues. For the CDR3, the DNA is TGTGCCAGTCGCCGCGGCGGAGGGGATCACTATGGCTACACCTTC. Protein product: CASRRGGGDHYGYTF.

This clone was observed a few times. The rearrangement uses TRBV19 and TRBJ2-7, with 9 bases fitting TRBD2. There are 16 residues in the CDR3. With 1 base clipped from V and 2 bases from J, the junction kept 6 bases outside the gene matches. Germline assignment: CDR1 LNHDA and CDR2 SQIVND (reference sequence). DNA for the CDR3: TGTGCCAGTAGTATAGGACTAGCGGTAAGACCCTACGAGCAGTACTTC. This codes for CASSIGLAVRPYEQYF.

J is TRBJ2-1 and V is TRBV5-4; the D is unclear. The CDR3 spans 13 residues. The germline gives CDR1 SGHNT, CDR2 YYREEE (reference sequence). With 0 bases removed from V and 6 bases from J, the gap between germline ends came to 7 bases. The CDR3 DNA reads as TGTGCCAGCAGCTTGGAGGATCCCAATGAGCAGTTCTTC. This codes for CASSLEDPNEQFF.

The chain uses TRBV29-1 and TRBJ2-5, with a tentative D call TRBD2 (5 bases). Trimming took off 3 bases at V and 4 bases at J, with 9 bases between the two ends. From germline, CDR1 is SQVTM and CDR2 ANQGSEA. This CDR3 is 12 amino acids long. The CDR3 spells CSVDRGRETQYF. Written as DNA, the CDR3 is TGCAGCGTTGATCGAGGGAGAGAGACCCAGTACTTC.

This chain joins TRBV6-5 and TRBJ2-1, with D possibly TRBD1 on 5 matching bases. This CDR3 is built from 15 residues. Deletions cut 0 bases from V and 2 bases from J, with 8 bases between. Looked up from germline, CDR1 is MNHEY and CDR2 is SVGAGI. As DNA, the CDR3 is TGTGCCAGCAGTTACTCCCGGACAACCTACAATGAGCAGTTCTTC. Protein: CASSYSRTTYNEQFF.

This clone has a single count. V and J are TRBV7-8 and TRBJ2-2; TRBD2 agrees at 14 bases. This CDR3 contains 19 residues. CDR1 and CDR2 (germline): SGHVS, FQNEAQ. Unmatched junction bases numbered 15, after V lost 5 bases and J lost 7 bases. In nucleotides, the CDR3 is TGTGCCAGCAGCCGACTAGCGGGAGGGCCGTTTATCGGGGGCGGGGAGCTGTTTTTT. Amino acid sequence: CASSRLAGGPFIGGGELFF.

This clone has only one observation. The junction departs from the called germline gene at one end, perhaps through a read error. The chain uses TRBV19 and TRBJ2-1; D perhaps matches TRBD2 (5 bases). In germline, CDR1 is LNHDA, CDR2 SQIVND (reference sequence). The CDR3 is made up of 12 amino acids. This chain's CDR3 is CAIRGPYNEQFF. The DNA of the CDR3 is TGTGCCATCCGCGGGCCCTATAATGAGCAGTTCTTC. Combining the CDR3 with reference TRBV19 and TRBJ2-1 gives the whole variable domain DGGITQSPKYLFRKEGQNVTLSCEQNLNHDAMYWYRQDPGQGLRLIYYSQIVNDFQKGDIAEGYSVSREKKESFPLTVTSAQKNPTAFYLCAIRGPYNEQFFGPGTRLTVL.

The chain employs TRBV6-5 and TRBJ2-7, with 7 positions matching TRBD2. With 5 bases clipped from V and 8 bases from J, the junction kept 6 bases outside the gene matches. Germline V CDR1 and CDR2: MNHEY, SVGAGI. CDR3 length: 12 amino acids. The CDR3 protein is CASSPLGGKQYF. CDR3 coding DNA: TGTGCCAGCAGTCCCCTCGGGGGGAAGCAGTACTTC.

The chain carries TRBV7-9 and TRBJ2-1, with TRBD2 matching 10 bases. Germline V lookup: CDR1 SEHNR, CDR2 FQNEAQ (reference sequence). The CDR3 length is 15 residues. J was trimmed by 6 bases and V by 4 bases; bases with no gene match: 6. The CDR3 nucleotides read TGTGCCAGCAGCTCACGGTGGACTAGCGGCAATGAGCAGTTCTTC. It translates to CASSSRWTSGNEQFF.

The CDR3 loop reads CASSRGTSGTSYEQYF. The CDR3 DNA reads as TGTGCCAGCAGCCGGGGGACTAGCGGGACATCCTACGAGCAGTACTTC. The rearrangement joins TRBV7-8 to TRBJ2-7; 13 bases are shared with TRBD2. The CDR3 has 16 amino acids. V gave up 5 bases and J gave up 1 base; unmatched junction bases: 5. CDR1 is SGHVS and CDR2 is FQNEAQ in the germline V gene.

The chain employs TRBV27 and TRBJ2-7; D may be TRBD1 (5 bases). Germline values: CDR1 MNHEY, CDR2 SMNVEV (reference sequence). Trimming took 5 bases from V and 2 from J, leaving 19 bases between them. This CDR3 is built from 16 residues. The chain's CDR3 is CASSMLSDWGTYEQYF. The CDR3 DNA is TGTGCCAGCAGTATGCTGAGTGACTGGGGCACCTACGAGCAGTACTTC.

The chain is built from TRBV5-1 and TRBJ2-7; 7 positions match TRBD1. The CDR3 sequence is 14 residues long. V dropped 0 bases and J dropped 5; count of bases not matched to a gene: 5. Germline CDR1 and CDR2: SGHRS and YFSETQ. DNA of the CDR3: TGCGCCAGCAGCTTGGGACAGGGTGTTAACGAGCAGTACTTC. Its translation is CASSLGQGVNEQYF.

The V gene is TRBV12-2, the J gene TRBJ2-7; the D call of TRBD1 is as the table states it, not checked on the DNA. TRBV12-2 is marked as a pseudogene. The CDR3 consists of 16 residues. CDR3 loop: CASRSNACNRVNEQYF. CDR3 DNA: TGTGCAAGTCGCTCCAACGCTTGCAACAGGGTAAACGAGCAGTACTTC.

V and J are TRBV28 and TRBJ2-7; 10 nucleotides line up with TRBD2. Germline assignment: CDR1 MDHEN and CDR2 SYDVKM. Losses at the gene ends were 5 bases for V and 5 bases for J; bases not matched to a gene: 12. The CDR3 consists of 16 residues. The CDR3 DNA sequence: TGTGCCAGCAGTCTTACTCTAGCGGGAGTTTATGACGAGCAGTACTTC. Protein: CASSLTLAGVYDEQYF. The complete variable domain, with remaining parts taken from reference TRBV28 and TRBJ2-7, reads DVKVTQSSRYLVKRTGEKVFLECVQDMDHENMFWYRQDPGLGLRLIYFSYDVKMKEKGDIPEGYSVSREKKERFSLILESASTNQTSMYLCASSLTLAGVYDEQYFGPGTRLTVT.

The gene calls are TRBV12-5 and TRBJ2-3; TRBD2 aligns across 7 bases. CDR3 length: 18 amino acids. With V trimmed by 8 bases and J by 1 base, 18 bases remained unmatched. CDR1 is LGHNT and CDR2 is FRNRAP in the germline V gene. CDR3 protein: CASREGSGRSAGTDTQYF. The CDR3 coding sequence is TGTGCTAGTAGGGAGGGGTCCGGACGAAGTGCCGGCACAGATACGCAGTATTTT.

The chain employs TRBV5-6 and TRBJ2-7; no clear D. This CDR3 comprises 13 residues. The V end lost 2 bases, the J end lost 2 bases, and 8 bases lay between the germline ends. The V gene's germline CDR1 is SGHDT and CDR2 YYEEEE. CDR3 protein: CASSLVGPYEQYF. The CDR3 DNA is TGTGCCAGCAGCTTAGTCGGCCCCTACGAGCAGTACTTC. Looking up the rest from reference TRBV5-6 and TRBJ2-7 gives the full variable domain: DAGVTQSPTHLIKTRGQQVTLRCSPKSGHDTVSWYQQALGQGPQFIFQYYEEEERQRGNFPDRFSGHQFPNYSSELNVNALLLGDSALYLCASSLVGPYEQYFGPGTRLTVT.